This is a list of T cell receptor beta chains from one sample in a study of blood T cell repertoires in COVID-19. Data came from immunoSEQ multiplex PCR; TCRdb stores just in-frame clones and leaves some out. The sample carries 90,000 to 100,000 clones, about 80% recorded once. Sequencing input: peripheral blood. These TCRs come from an older man with acute or convalescent COVID-19. The CDR3 runs from the conserved cysteine through the conserved F or W. D genes are given only for firm matches. Only part of the rows carry a size: once, few, many, or a class if the clone is expanded.

d_call	j_call	clone_size	v_call	cdr3_aa	cdr3_nt
TRBD1	TRBJ2-1	NA	TRBV5-1	CASSLLSGQGASKQFF	TGCGCCAGCAGCTTATTATCCGGACAGGGGGCGTCGAAGCAGTTCTTC
NA	TRBJ2-3	NA	TRBV6-2/TRBV6-3	CASSYVSLLTDTQYF	TGTGCCAGCAGTTACGTTTCACTACTCACAGATACGCAGTATTTT
TRBD1	TRBJ1-4	NA	TRBV5-6	CASSLRYRGLEEKLFF	TGTGCCAGCAGCCTGCGATACAGGGGCTTGGAGGAAAAACTGTTTTTT
TRBD2	TRBJ2-5	NA	TRBV28	CASSHSGREETQYF	TGTGCCAGCAGTCATAGCGGGAGGGAGGAGACCCAGTACTTC
NA	TRBJ1-1	NA	TRBV7-6	CASSLGGPTEAFF	TGTGCCAGCAGCTTAGGGGGCCCAACTGAAGCTTTCTTT
NA	TRBJ1-3	NA	TRBV5-6	CASSLGGTGGNTIYF	TGTGCCAGCAGCTTGGGAGGCACAGGGGGAAACACCATATATTTT
NA	TRBJ1-4	NA	TRBV13	CASSHSSSFNEKLFF	TGTGCCAGCAGCCACTCCTCCTCCTTTAATGAAAAACTGTTTTTT
TRBD2	TRBJ2-1	NA	TRBV10-2	CASSEAGGGYNEQFF	TGCGCCAGCAGTGAAGCGGGGGGGGGCTACAATGAGCAGTTCTTC
TRBD2	TRBJ2-2	NA	TRBV9	CASSAGLAGTGELFF	TGTGCCAGCAGCGCGGGACTAGCGGGAACCGGGGAGCTGTTTTTT
NA	TRBJ2-5	NA	TRBV24-1	CATSDLKGVDRETQYF	TGTGCCACCAGTGATTTGAAGGGGGTGGATCGGGAGACCCAGTACTTC
TRBD2	TRBJ2-5	NA	TRBV7-7	CASSLSWALAGAETQYF	TGTGCTAGCAGCTTAAGTTGGGCACTAGCGGGAGCGGAGACCCAGTACTTC
NA	TRBJ1-4	NA	TRBV19	CASSPGQTGNEKLFF	TGTGCCAGTAGTCCAGGACAGACTGGAAATGAAAAACTGTTTTTT
TRBD1	TRBJ2-7	few	TRBV30	CAWSAQGQYREQYF	TGTGCCTGGAGTGCCCAGGGACAGTATAGGGAGCAGTACTTC
NA	TRBJ2-2	many	TRBV27	CATKSAQGDVNTGELFF	TGTGCCACCAAATCCGCACAGGGCGACGTGAACACCGGGGAGCTGTTTTTT
NA	TRBJ2-1	NA	TRBV14	CASSFTGHNEQFF	TGTGCCAGCAGCTTTACTGGTCACAATGAGCAGTTCTTC
TRBD2	TRBJ2-1	once	TRBV4-1	CASSQYPLAGGINEQFF	TGCGCCAGCAGCCAATATCCCCTTGCGGGAGGAATCAATGAGCAGTTCTTC
TRBD2	TRBJ2-3	NA	TRBV24-1	CATSDLGPAGGGTDTQYF	TGTGCCACCAGTGATTTGGGCCCAGCGGGAGGGGGCACAGATACGCAGTATTTT
TRBD2	TRBJ2-3	NA	TRBV5-4	CASSLESGRADTQYF	TGTGCCAGCAGCTTGGAGAGCGGGAGGGCAGATACGCAGTATTTT
TRBD1	TRBJ1-4	NA	TRBV19	CASSRDRGYEKLFF	TGTGCCAGTAGTAGGGACAGGGGATACGAAAAACTGTTTTTT
TRBD1	TRBJ2-3	NA	TRBV27	CASRDRAGHSTDTQYF	TGTGCCAGCAGGGACAGGGCGGGTCATAGCACAGATACGCAGTATTTT